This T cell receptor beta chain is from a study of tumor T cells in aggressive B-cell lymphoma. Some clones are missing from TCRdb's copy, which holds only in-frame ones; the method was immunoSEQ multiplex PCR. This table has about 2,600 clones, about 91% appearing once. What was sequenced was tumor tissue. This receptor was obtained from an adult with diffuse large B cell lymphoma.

The CDR3 loop is CASSLEGDEKLFF. The CDR3 DNA sequence: TGTGCCAGCAGTTTAGAAGGGGATGAAAAACTGTTTTTT. The V gene is TRBV27, the J gene TRBJ1-4, with D possibly being TRBD1 (5 bases). In germline, CDR1 is MNHEY, CDR2 SMNVEV (reference sequence). V dropped 2 bases and J dropped 6 bases, with 7 bases sitting between them. This CDR3 is 13 amino acids long.